This T cell receptor beta chain was obtained from a study of beta chain features in type 1 diabetes. CDR1 and CDR2 (germline): KGHSH, LQKENI. The CDR3 consists of 17 residues. V lost 0 bases and J 3 bases, leaving 15 bases between the germline ends. What was sequenced were expressed TCRB transcripts, since all of the isolated RNA had been reverse transcribed. An average approximately 3.5 million reads came from naive, central memory and regulatory T cell samples. The repertoire was sequenced with immunoSEQ multiplex PCR; TCRdb's copy has only in-frame clones and lacks some. Altogether more than 550,000 clones are present, around 15% being singletons, with the ten largest covering 0.035% to 0.045%. This clone has only a few counts. Antigen: not known. Study-level points and caveats: Compared to healthy donors, patients appeared to have naive, central memory and Treg TCRB repertoires that were more alike. For Type 1 diabetes patients, all four CD4+ subsets carried TCRB CDR3s that were moderately but significantly shorter.

The sequenced sample consisted of naive CD4+ T cells from blood. The chain recombines TRBV18 with TRBJ1-5; D remains unclear. This TCR came from a young man with type 1 diabetes. The CDR3 region has the DNA TGTGCCAGCTCACCACCGGGGAGGAGTAATTCCAATCAGCCCCAGCATTTT. Translated: CASSPPGRSNSNQPQHF.